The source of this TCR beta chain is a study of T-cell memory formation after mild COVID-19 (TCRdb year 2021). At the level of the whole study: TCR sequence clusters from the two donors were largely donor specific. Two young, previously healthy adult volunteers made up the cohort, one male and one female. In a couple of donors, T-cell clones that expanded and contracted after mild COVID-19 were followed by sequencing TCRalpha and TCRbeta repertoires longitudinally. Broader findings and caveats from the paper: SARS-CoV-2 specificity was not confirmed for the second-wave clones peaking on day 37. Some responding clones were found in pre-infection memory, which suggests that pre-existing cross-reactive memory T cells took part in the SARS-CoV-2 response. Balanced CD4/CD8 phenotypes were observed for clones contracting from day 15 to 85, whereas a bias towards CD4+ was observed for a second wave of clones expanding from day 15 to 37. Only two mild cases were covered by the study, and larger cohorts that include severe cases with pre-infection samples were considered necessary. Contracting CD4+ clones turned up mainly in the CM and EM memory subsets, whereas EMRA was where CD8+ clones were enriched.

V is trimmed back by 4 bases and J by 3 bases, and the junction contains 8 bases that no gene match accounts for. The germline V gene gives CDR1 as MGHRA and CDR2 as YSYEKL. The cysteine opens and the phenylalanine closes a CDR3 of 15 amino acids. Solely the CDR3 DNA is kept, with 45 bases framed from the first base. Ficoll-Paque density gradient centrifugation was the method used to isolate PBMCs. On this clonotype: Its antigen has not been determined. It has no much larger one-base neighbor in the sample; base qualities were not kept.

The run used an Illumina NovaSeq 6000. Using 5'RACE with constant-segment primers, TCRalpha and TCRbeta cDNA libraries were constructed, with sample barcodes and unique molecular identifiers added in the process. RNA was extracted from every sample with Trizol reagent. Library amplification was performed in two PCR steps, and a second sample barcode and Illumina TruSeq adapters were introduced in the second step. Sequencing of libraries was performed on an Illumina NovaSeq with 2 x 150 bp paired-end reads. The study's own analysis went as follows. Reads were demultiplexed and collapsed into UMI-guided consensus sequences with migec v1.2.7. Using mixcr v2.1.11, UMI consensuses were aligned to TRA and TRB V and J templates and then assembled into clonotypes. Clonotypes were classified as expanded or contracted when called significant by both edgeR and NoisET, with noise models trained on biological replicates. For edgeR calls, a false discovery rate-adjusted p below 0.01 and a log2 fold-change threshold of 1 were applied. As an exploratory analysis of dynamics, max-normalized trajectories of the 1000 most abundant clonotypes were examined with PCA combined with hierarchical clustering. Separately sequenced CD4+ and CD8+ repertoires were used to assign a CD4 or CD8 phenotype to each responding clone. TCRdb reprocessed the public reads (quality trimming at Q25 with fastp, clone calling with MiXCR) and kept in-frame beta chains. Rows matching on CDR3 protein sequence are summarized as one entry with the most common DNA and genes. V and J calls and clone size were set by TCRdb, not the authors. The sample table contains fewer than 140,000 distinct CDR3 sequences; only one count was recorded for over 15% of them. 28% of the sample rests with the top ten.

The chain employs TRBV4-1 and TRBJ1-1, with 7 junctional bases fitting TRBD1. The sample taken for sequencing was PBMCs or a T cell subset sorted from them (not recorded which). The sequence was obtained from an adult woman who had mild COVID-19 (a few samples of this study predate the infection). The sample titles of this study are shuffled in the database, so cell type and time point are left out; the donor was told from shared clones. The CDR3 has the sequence CASSPSGTVYTEAFF. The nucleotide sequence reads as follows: TGCGCCAGCAGCCCATCCGGGACAGTTTACACTGAAGCTTTCTTT.